This T cell receptor (beta chain) was retrieved from a study of OX40 agonist ivuxolimab in advanced cancers. TCRdb's copy holds only in-frame clones and misses some; the assay was immunoSEQ multiplex PCR. The table has more than 60,000 clones, 80% to 90% seen once. V lost 5 bases, J lost 5 bases, and 8 bases stayed unmatched. This CDR3 has 14 residues. Looked up from germline, CDR1 is MNHEY and CDR2 is SMNVEV (reference sequence). Source: CD4+ or CD8+ T cells sorted from blood, taken in a trial of the OX40 agonist ivuxolimab. The receptor's source is an adult with an advanced solid tumor such as melanoma, head and neck, liver or kidney cancer. This chain links TRBV27 with TRBJ2-7; the match to TRBD1 covers 8 bases. CDR3 sequence reads: CASSTRTGTHEQYF. DNA for the CDR3: TGTGCCAGCAGTACAAGGACAGGGACCCACGAGCAGTACTTC.